This TCR beta chain derives from a study of shared T cell receptors in the human thymus. With respect to this clone: This CDR3 is also generated by other DNA sequences in the sample.

Assay: immunoSEQ multiplex PCR; the TCRdb copy retains only in-frame clones and omits some. Here the sample spans about 660,000 clones, about 89% being singletons. V dropped 3 bases and J dropped 8 bases, with 10 bases sitting between them. Germline V CDR1 and CDR2: LNHDA, SQIVND (reference sequence). This CDR3 is built from 12 residues. These records were also assigned to another study, of human thymus T cells. This second report adds: The thymus tissue came from resections taken during corrective heart surgery. Both thymic and peripheral blood repertoires showed apparently biased V and J usage. Thymic TCR repertoires of unrelated people reportedly overlapped highly.

Sequencing used thymocytes. The receptor's source is a boy in the first two years of life with a congenital heart defect. V usage is TRBV19 and J usage is TRBJ1-2; D is possibly TRBD1 (5 bases). CDR3 loop: CASSMGGYGYTF. CDR3 DNA: TGTGCCAGTAGTATGGGGGGATACGGCTACACCTTC. Filled out from reference TRBV19 and TRBJ1-2, the complete variable domain reads DGGITQSPKYLFRKEGQNVTLSCEQNLNHDAMYWYRQDPGQGLRLIYYSQIVNDFQKGDIAEGYSVSREKKESFPLTVTSAQKNPTAFYLCASSMGGYGYTFGSGTRLTVV.